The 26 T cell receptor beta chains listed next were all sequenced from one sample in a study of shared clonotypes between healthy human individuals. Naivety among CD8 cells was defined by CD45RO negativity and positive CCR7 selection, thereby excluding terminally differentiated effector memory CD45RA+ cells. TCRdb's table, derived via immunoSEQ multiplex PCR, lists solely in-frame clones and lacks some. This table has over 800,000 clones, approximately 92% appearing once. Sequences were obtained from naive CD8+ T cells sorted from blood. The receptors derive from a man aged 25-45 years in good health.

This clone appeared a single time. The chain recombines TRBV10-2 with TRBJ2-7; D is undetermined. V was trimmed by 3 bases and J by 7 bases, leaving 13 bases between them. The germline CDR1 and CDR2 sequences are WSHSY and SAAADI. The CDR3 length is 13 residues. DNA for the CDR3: TGCGCCAGCAGTGATGCTTCTCTGGGGGAGCAGTACTTC. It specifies CASSDASLGEQYF.

The CDR3 sequence: CSVDVGGFPEQFF. CDR3 sequence (DNA): TGCAGCGTTGACGTCGGTGGTTTCCCGGAGCAGTTCTTC. The chain uses TRBV29-1 and TRBJ2-1; D unresolved. Between the trimmed V and J ends, which lost 3 bases and 10 bases, there was a span of 16 bases. CDR3 size: 13 residues. Germline V gene data show CDR1 as SQVTM and CDR2 as ANQGSEA.

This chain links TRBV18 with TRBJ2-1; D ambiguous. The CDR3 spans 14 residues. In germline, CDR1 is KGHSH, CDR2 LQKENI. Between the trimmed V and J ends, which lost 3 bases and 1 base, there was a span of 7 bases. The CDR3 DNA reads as TGTGCCAGCTCACCGCCTGATTCCTACAATGAGCAGTTCTTC. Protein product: CASSPPDSYNEQFF.

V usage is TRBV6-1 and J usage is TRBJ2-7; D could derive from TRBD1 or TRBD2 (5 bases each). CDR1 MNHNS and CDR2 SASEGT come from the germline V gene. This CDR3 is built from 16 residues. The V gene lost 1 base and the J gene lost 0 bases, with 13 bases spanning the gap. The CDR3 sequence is CASSEDWGLSSYEQYF. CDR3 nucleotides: TGTGCCAGCAGTGAAGATTGGGGGTTAAGCTCCTACGAGCAGTACTTC.

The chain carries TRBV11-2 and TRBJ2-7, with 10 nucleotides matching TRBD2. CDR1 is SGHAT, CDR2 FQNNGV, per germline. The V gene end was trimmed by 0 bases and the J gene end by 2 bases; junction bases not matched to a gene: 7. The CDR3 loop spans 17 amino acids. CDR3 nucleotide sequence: TGTGCCAGCAGCTTAGACGGACTAGCGGCGAGTACCTACGAGCAGTACTTC. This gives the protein CASSLDGLAASTYEQYF.

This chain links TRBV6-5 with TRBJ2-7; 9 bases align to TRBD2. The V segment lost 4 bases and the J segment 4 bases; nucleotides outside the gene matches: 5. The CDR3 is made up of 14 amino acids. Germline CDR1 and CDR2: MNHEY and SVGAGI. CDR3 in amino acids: CASSLDAGGYEQYF. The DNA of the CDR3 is TGTGCCAGCAGTTTAGATGCGGGAGGGTACGAGCAGTACTTC.

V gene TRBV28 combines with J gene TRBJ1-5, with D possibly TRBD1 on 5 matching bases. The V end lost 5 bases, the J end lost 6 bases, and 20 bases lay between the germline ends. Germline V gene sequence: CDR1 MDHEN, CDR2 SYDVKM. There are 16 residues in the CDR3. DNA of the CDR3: TGTGCCAGCAGTCGAAAATGGCAGGGAAGAGGTCAGCCCCAGCATTTT. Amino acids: CASSRKWQGRGQPQHF.

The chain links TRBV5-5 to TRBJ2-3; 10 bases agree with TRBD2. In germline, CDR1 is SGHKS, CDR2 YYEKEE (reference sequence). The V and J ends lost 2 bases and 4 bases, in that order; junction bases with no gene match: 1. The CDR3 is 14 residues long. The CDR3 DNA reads TGTGCCAGCAGCTTAGCGGGAGGGCCAGATACGCAGTATTTT. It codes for CASSLAGGPDTQYF.

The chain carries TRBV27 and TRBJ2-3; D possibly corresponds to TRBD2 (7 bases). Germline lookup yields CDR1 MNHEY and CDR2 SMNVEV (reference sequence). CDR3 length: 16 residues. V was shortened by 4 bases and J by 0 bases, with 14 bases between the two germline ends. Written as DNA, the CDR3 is TGTGCCAGCAGTTCAACCTGGGGGGGCAGCACAGATACGCAGTATTTT. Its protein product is CASSSTWGGSTDTQYF.

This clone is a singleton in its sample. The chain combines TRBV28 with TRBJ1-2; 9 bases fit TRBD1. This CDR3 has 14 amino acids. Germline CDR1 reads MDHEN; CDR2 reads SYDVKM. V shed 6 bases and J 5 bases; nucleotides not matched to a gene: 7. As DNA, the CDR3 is TGTGCCAGCAGCCCGACAGGGGGACGTTATGGCTACACCTTC. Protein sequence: CASSPTGGRYGYTF.

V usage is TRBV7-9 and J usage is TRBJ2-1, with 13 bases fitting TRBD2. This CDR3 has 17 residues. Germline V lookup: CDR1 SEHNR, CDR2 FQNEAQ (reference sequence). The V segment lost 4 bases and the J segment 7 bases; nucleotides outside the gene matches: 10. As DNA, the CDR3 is TGTGCCAGCAGCTCGCCCGGGACTAGCGGGAATTCGAATGAGCAGTTCTTC. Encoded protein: CASSSPGTSGNSNEQFF.

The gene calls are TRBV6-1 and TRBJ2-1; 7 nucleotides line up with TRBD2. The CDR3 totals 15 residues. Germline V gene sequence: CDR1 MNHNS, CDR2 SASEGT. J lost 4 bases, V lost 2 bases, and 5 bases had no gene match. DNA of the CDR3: TGTGCCAGCAGTGAAACCGCTAGCGGTTACAATGAGCAGTTCTTC. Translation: CASSETASGYNEQFF.

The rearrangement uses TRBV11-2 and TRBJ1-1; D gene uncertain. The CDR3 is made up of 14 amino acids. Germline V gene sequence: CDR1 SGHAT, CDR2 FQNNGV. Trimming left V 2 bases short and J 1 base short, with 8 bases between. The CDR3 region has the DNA TGTGCCAGCAGCTTACCGGGGTCGAACACTGAAGCTTTCTTT. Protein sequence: CASSLPGSNTEAFF.

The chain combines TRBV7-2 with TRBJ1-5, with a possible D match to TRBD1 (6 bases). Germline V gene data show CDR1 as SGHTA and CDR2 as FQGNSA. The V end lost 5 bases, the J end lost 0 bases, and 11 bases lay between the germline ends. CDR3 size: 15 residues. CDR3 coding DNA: TGTGCCAGCAGCCCACAGGGATATAGCAATCAGCCCCAGCATTTT. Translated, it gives CASSPQGYSNQPQHF.

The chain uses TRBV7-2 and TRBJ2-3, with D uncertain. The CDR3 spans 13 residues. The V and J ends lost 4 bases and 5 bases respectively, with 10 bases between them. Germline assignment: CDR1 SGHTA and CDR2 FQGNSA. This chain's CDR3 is CASSYDPVDTQYF. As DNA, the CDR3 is TGTGCCAGCAGCTACGACCCCGTAGATACGCAGTATTTT.

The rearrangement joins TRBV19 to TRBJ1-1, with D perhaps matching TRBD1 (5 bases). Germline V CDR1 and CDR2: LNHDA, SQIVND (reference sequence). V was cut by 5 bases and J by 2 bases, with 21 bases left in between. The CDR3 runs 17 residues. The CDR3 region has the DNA TGTGCCAGTAGTCCTCGGGACGAAGTTTTGGTAAACACTGAAGCTTTCTTT. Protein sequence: CASSPRDEVLVNTEAFF.

Written as DNA, the CDR3 is TGTGCTAGTGGTTTGGTAGGGGGGCACGGGAATAAGTACGAGCAGTACTTC. Encoded protein: CASGLVGGHGNKYEQYF. The chain is built from TRBV12-5 and TRBJ2-7, with D perhaps TRBD1 or TRBD2 (6 bases each). The CDR3 is 17 amino acids. Germline V gene data show CDR1 as LGHNT and CDR2 as FRNRAP. Trimming removed 0 bases at V and 4 bases at J, with 19 bases between.

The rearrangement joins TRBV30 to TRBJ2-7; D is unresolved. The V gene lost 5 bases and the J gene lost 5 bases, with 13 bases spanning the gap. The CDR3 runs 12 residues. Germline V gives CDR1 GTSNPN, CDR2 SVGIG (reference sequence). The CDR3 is CAWDTVAHEQYF. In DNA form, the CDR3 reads TGTGCCTGGGACACGGTAGCCCACGAGCAGTACTTC.

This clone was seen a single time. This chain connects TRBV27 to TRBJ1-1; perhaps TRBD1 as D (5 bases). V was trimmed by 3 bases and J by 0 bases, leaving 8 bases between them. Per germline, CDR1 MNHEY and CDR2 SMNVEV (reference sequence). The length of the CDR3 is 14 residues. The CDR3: CASSLEGVNTEAFF. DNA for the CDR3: TGTGCCAGCAGTTTGGAAGGGGTGAACACTGAAGCTTTCTTT.

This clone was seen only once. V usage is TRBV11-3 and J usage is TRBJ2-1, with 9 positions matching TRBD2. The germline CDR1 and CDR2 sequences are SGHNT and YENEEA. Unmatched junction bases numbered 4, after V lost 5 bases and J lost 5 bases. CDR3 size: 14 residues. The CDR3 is CASSPSSGDNEQFF. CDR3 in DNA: TGTGCCAGCAGCCCATCTAGCGGGGACAATGAGCAGTTCTTC.

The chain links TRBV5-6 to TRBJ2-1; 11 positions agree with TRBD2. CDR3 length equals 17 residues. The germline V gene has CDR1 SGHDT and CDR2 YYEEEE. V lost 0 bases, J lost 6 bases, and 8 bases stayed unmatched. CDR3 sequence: CASSLVASGRITNEQFF. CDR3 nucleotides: TGTGCCAGCAGCTTGGTTGCTAGCGGGAGGATTACCAATGAGCAGTTCTTC.

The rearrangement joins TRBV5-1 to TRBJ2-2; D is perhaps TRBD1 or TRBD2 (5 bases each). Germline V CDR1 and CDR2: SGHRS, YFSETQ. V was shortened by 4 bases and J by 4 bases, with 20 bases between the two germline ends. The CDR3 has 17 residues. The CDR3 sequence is CASSPSGTGFTTGELFF. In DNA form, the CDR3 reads TGCGCCAGCAGCCCCTCCGGGACGGGGTTTACCACCGGGGAGCTGTTTTTT.

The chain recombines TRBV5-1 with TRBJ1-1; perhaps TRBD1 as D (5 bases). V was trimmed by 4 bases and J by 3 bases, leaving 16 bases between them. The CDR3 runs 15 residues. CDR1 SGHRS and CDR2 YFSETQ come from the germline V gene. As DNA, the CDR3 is TGCGCCAGCAGCCCCCTTGGTGGGGGGGACACTGAAGCTTTCTTT. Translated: CASSPLGGGDTEAFF.

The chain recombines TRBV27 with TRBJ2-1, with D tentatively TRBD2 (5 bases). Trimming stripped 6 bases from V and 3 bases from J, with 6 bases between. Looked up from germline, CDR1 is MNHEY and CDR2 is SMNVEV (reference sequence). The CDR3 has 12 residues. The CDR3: CASRRDYNEQFF. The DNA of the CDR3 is TGTGCCAGCAGGAGGGACTACAATGAGCAGTTCTTC.

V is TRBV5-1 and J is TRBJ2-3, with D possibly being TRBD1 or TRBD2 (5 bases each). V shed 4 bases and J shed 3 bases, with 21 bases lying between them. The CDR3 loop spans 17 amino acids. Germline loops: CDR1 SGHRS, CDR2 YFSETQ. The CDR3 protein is CASSLGDRQIGTDTQYF. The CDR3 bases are TGCGCCAGCAGCCTGGGGGACCGGCAAATTGGGACAGATACGCAGTATTTT.

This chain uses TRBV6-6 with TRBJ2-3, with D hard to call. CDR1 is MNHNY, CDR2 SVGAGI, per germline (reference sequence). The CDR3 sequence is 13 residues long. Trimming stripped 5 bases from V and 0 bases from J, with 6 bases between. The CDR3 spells CASSTISTDTQYF. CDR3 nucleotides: TGTGCCAGCAGTACCATTAGCACAGATACGCAGTATTTT.